The present entry profiles one T cell receptor (beta chain) with its context. This sample is drawn from a study of T-cell reconstitution after alpha-beta-depleted transplantation in children. A library of TCRbeta sequences, prepared with unique molecular identifiers, was generated. TCRdb reprocessed the PCR reads via MiXCR and lists one record per CDR3 protein. The sample carries approximately 420,000 distinct CDR3 sequences, roughly a tenth recorded once. CDR3 size: 14 residues. V was clipped by 4 bases and J by 4 bases, with 13 bases between them. Per the germline V gene, CDR1 is SEHNR and CDR2 is FQNEAQ (reference sequence).

The specimen comprised PBMCs from the stem cell graft donor, sampled from the stem cell graft. The chain carries TRBV7-9 and TRBJ2-5; no firm D call. The receptor's source is a human donor who donated a stem cell graft to a child with acute myeloid leukemia. The CDR3 region is CASSSSLRRETQYF. The CDR3 DNA reads TGTGCCAGCAGCTCCTCTTTGAGAAGAGAGACCCAGTACTTC.